Included here is one T cell receptor (beta chain) sequence, with context. The germline V gene has CDR1 SGHAT and CDR2 FQDESV (reference sequence). Deletions cut 5 bases from V and 6 bases from J, with 13 bases between. The CDR3 covers 13 residues. How the authors handled the data: Counts of nucleated cells, estimated from reference gene primer amplification, were obtained. The method was immunoSEQ multiplex PCR; TCRdb's version includes in-frame clones alone and lacks a portion of them. V, J and clone size were drawn from that table, and D and trimming were deduced from the DNA. The sample includes nearly 200,000 clones, almost 85% of them seen just once. These data are taken from a study of blood T cell repertoires in COVID-19. Study as a whole: Samples representing acute and convalescent COVID-19 were sourced from the United States, Italy and Spain. PBMCs, B-cell-depleted T cells, or T cells were the source of the cDNA or gDNA that made up the material.

The chain carries TRBV11-1 and TRBJ2-5; tentatively, D is TRBD2 (6 bases). Specimen: peripheral blood. This TCR derives from a human donor with acute or convalescent COVID-19. The donor label of this sample is uncertain. The CDR3 nucleotides are TGTGCCAGCAGCACGGAGGGGCCCCAGACCCAGTACTTC. Protein: CASSTEGPQTQYF.